This T cell receptor beta chain comes out of a study of T cells in localized non-small cell lung cancer. This CDR3 is built from 16 residues. CDR1 SGHRS and CDR2 YFSETQ come from the germline V gene. Between the trimmed V and J ends, which lost 0 bases and 0 bases, there was a span of 12 bases. Study conclusions and caveats: Researchers found a median around 57 of the top 100 tumor clones in adjacent lung.

Profiled with immunoSEQ multiplex PCR; TCRdb holds only in-frame clones, not every one. Of roughly 34,000 clones in the sample, around 86% were seen once. Turning to this clone: Its antigen is as yet unknown.

The chain uses TRBV5-1 and TRBJ1-1; D not certain. The TCR sequence derives from a male donor aged 60 or older with stage III lung adenocarcinoma. Sample: peripheral blood, taken before any cancer treatment. The CDR3 coding sequence is TGCGCCAGCAGCTTGGGTACCGGAAGCATGAACACTGAAGCTTTCTTT. Translating gives CASSLGTGSMNTEAFF.